The sequence of this T cell receptor beta chain was determined in a study of beta chain features in type 1 diabetes. Across the study: Healthy donors, compared against patients, showed similar age, gender and cell yields. Study-wide results and caveats: It was among patients, rather than healthy donors, that naive, central memory and Treg TCRB repertoires appeared more similar. Moderate but significant shortening of TCRB CDR3s was recorded in all four CD4+ subsets from Type 1 diabetes patients.

The single heparinised draw taken from each donor contained approximately 120 mL of blood on average. Isolation of CD4+ naive, central memory, regulatory and stem cell-like memory cells was achieved by sorting via CD45RO/CCR7/CD25/CD127/CD95/CD27. The investigators reverse transcribed all of the isolated RNA, so they sequenced expressed TCRB transcripts. Profiling relied on immunoSEQ multiplex PCR, and the TCRdb table lists in-frame clones only, not all of them. The sample contains about 660,000 clones, 11% to 15% of which appear only once. V shed 6 bases and J 1 base; nucleotides not matched to a gene: 10. Germline V gene lookup returns CDR1 SNHLY and CDR2 FYNNEI. The CDR3 consists of 18 residues. In its sample, this clone was seen a few times. The target antigen is unknown.

What was sequenced was naive CD4+ T cells from blood. This TCR was sampled from a man aged 18 to 35 with type 1 diabetes. This chain links TRBV2 with TRBJ2-3, with TRBD2 matching 13 bases. CDR3 in amino acids: CASSKLAGGPKGTDTQYF. CDR3 DNA sequence: TGTGCCAGCAGCAAACTAGCGGGGGGGCCGAAGGGCACAGATACGCAGTATTTT.